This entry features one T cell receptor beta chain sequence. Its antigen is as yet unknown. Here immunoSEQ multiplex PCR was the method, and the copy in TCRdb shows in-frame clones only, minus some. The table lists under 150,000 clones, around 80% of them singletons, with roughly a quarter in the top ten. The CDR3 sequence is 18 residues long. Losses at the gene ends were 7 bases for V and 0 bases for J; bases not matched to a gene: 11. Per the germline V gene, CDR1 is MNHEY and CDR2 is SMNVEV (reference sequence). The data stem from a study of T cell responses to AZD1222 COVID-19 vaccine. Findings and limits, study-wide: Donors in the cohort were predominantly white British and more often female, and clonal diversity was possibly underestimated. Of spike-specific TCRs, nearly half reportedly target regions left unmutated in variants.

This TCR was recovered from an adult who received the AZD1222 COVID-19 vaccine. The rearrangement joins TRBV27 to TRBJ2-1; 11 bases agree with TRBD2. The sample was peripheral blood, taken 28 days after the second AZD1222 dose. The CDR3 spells CASTKLAGETSSYNEQFF. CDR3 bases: TGTGCCAGCACTAAACTAGCGGGGGAAACGAGCTCCTACAATGAGCAGTTCTTC.